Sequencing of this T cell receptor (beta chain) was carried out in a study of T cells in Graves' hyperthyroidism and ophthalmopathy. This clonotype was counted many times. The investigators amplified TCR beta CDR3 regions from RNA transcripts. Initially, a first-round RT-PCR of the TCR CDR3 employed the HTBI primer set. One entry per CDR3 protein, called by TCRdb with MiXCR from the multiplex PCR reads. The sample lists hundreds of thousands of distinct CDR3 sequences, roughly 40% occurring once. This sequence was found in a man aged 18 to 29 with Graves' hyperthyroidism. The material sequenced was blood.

Here the CDR3 DNA reads TGTGCCACTTCCGGGACAGGGGGTATCGGGGAGCTGTTTTTT. It encodes CATSGTGGIGELFF. V is TRBV19 and J is TRBJ2-2, with 11 bases matching TRBD1. Trimming took 10 bases from V and 7 from J; bases not matched to a gene: 8. From germline, CDR1 is LNHDA and CDR2 SQIVND (reference sequence). CDR3 length: 14 amino acids.